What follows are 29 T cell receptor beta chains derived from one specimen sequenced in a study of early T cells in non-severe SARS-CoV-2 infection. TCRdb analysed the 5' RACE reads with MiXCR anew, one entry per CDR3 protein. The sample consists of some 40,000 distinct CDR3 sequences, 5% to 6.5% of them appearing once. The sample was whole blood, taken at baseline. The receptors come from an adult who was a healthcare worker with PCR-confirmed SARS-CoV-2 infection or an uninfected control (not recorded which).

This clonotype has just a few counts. CDR3 DNA: TGTGCCAGTCAGGAGCAGCAAGAGACCCAGTACTTC. This translates into CASQEQQETQYF. The gene calls are TRBV18 and TRBJ2-5; no firm D call. This CDR3 spans 12 amino acids. Trimming pared 9 bases from V and 2 bases from J, leaving 10 bases between. Germline V gene sequence: CDR1 KGHSH, CDR2 LQKENI.

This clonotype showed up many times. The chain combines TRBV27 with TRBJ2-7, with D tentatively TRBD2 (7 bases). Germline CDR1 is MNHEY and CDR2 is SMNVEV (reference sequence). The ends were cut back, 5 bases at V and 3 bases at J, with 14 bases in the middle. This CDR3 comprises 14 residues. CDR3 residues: CASSQRDKNYEQYF. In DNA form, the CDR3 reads TGTGCCAGCAGTCAGCGGGACAAAAACTACGAGCAGTACTTC.

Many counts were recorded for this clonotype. CDR3 nucleotide sequence: TGTGCCAGCAGTTCACAGGGCTGGCTAGCGGGAGATTACCTTAAGTACTTC. Its translation is CASSSQGWLAGDYLKYF. V is TRBV12-3 or TRBV12-4 and J is TRBJ2-4; 10 bases align to TRBD2. Unmatched junction bases numbered 20, after V lost 4 bases and J lost 14 bases. CDR3 length: 17 amino acids.

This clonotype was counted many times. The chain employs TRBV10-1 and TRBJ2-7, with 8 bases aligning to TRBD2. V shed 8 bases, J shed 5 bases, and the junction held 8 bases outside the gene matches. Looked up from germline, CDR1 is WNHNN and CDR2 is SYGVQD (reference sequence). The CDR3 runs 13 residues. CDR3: CASRTSPVDEQYV. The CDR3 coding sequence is TGCGCCAGCCGGACTAGCCCAGTGGACGAGCAGTACGTC.

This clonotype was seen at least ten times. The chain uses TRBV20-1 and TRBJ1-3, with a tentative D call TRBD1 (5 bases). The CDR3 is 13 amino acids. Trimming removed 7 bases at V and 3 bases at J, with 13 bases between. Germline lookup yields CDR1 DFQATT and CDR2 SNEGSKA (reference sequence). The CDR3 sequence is CSVGQGFGNTIYF. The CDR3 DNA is TGCAGTGTCGGGCAGGGCTTTGGAAACACCATATATTTT.

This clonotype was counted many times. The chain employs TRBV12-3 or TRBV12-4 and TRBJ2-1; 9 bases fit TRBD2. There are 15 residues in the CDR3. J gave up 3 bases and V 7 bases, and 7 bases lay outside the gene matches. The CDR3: CASTHSGSFYNEQFF. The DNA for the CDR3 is TGTGCCAGCACCCATAGCGGGAGCTTCTACAATGAGCAGTTCTTC.

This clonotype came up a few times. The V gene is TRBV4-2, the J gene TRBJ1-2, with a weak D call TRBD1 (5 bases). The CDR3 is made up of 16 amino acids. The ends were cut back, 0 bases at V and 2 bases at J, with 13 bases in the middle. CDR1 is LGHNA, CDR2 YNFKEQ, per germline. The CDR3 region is CASSQDQAGNNYGYTF. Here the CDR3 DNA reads TGTGCCAGCAGCCAAGATCAGGCAGGGAACAACTATGGCTACACCTTC.

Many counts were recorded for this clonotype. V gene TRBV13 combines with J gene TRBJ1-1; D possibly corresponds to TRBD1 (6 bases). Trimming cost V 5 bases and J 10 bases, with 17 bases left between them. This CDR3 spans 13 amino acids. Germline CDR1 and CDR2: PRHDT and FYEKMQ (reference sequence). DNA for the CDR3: TGTGCCAGCAGCCCCCGACAGGTCGGGACAGCTTTCTTT. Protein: CASSPRQVGTAFF.

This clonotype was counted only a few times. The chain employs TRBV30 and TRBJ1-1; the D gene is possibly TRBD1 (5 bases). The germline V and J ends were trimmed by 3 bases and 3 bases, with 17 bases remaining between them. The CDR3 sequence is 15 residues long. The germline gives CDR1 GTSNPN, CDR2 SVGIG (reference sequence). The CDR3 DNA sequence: TGTGCCTGGAGAATGGGGCTGGCCGGGGACACTGAAGCTTTCTTT. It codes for CAWRMGLAGDTEAFF.

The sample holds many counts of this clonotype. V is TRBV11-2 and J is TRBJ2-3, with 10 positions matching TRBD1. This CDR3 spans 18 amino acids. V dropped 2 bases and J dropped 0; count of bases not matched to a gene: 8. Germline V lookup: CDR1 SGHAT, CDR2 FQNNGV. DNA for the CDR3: TGTGCCAGCAGCTTAATGACAGGGGGCTTCAGTAGCACAGATACGCAGTATTTT. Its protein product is CASSLMTGGFSSTDTQYF. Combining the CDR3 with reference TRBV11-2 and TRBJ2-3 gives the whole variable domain EAGVAQSPRYKIIEKRQSVAFWCNPISGHATLYWYQQILGQGPKLLIQFQNNGVVDDSQLPKDRFSAERLKGVDSTLKIQPAKLEDSAVYLCASSLMTGGFSSTDTQYFGPGTRLTVL.

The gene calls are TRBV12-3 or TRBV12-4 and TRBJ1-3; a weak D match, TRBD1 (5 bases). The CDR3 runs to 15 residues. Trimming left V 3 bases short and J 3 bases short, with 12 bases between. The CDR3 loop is CASSFGGSSGNTIYF. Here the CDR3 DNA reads TGTGCCAGCAGTTTCGGGGGGTCCAGTGGAAACACCATATATTTT.

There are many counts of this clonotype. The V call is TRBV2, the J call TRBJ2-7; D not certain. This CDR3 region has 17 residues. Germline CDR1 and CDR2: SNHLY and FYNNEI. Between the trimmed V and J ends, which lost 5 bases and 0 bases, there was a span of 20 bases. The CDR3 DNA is TGTGCCAGCAGTACCCGACTGGCGTCTCCCCGCTCCTACGAGCAGTACTTC. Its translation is CASSTRLASPRSYEQYF.

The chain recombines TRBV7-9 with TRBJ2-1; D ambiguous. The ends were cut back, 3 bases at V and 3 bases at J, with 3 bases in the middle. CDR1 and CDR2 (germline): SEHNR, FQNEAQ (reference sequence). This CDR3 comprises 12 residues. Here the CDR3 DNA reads TGTGCCAGCAGCTTCGGCTACAATGAGCAGTTCTTC. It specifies CASSFGYNEQFF.

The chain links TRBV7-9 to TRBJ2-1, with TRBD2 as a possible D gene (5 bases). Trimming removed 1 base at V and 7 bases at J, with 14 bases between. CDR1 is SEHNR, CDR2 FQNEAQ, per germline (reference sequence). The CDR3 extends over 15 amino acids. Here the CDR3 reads CASSLGPEARNEQFF. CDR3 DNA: TGTGCCAGCAGCTTAGGTCCGGAGGCGAGGAATGAGCAGTTCTTC.

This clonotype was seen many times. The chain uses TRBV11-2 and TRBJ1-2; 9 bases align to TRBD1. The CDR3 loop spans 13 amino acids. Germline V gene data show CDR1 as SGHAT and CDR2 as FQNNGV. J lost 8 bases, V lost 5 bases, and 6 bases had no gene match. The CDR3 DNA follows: TGTGCCAGCAGCCTACAGGGGGCGGACGGCTACACCTTC. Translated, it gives CASSLQGADGYTF.

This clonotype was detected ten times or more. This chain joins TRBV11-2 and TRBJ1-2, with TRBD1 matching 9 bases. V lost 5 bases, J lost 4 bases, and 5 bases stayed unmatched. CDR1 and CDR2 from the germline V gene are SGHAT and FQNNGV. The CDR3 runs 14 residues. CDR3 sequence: CASSVGQGGYGYTF. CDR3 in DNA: TGTGCCAGCAGCGTGGGACAGGGAGGCTATGGCTACACCTTC.

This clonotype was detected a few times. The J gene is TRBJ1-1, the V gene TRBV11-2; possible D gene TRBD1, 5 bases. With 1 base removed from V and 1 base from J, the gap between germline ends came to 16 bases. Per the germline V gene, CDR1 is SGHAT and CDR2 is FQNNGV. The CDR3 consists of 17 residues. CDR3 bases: TGTGCCAGCAGCTTAGTACTAGGACAACTAAGGAACACTGAAGCTTTCTTT. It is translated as CASSLVLGQLRNTEAFF.

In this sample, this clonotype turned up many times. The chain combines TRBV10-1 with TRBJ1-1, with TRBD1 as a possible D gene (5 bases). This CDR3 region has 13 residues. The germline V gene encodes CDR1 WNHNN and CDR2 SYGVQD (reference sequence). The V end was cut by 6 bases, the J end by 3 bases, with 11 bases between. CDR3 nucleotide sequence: TGCGCCAGCAGGGGGACCCTATACACTGAAGCTTTCTTT. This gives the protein CASRGTLYTEAFF.

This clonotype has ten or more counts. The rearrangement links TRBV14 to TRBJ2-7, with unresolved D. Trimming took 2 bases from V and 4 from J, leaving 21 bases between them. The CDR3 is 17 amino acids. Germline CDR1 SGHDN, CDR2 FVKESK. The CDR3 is CASSQFFSHASTYEQYF. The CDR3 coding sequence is TGTGCCAGCAGCCAATTTTTTTCCCACGCGTCAACTTACGAGCAGTACTTC.

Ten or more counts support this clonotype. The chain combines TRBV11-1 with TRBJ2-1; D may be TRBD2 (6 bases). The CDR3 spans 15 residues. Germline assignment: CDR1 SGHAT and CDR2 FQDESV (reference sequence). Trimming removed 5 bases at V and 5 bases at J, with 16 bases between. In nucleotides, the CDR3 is TGTGCCAGCAGCCCGGTGGGTCTAGCGAACAATGAGCAGTTCTTC. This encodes CASSPVGLANNEQFF.

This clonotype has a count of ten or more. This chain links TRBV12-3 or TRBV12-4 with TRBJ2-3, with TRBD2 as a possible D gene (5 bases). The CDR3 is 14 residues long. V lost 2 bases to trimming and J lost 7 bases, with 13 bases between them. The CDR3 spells CASSLTEVVNTQYF. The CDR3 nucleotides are TGTGCCAGCAGTTTAACGGAGGTGGTAAATACGCAGTATTTT.

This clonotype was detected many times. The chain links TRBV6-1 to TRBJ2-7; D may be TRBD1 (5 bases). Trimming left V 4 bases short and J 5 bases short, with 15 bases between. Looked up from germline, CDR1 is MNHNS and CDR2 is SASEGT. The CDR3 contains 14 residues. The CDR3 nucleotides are TGTGCCAGCAGTGCGTCAGGGAATTTACACGAGCAGTACGTC. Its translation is CASSASGNLHEQYV.

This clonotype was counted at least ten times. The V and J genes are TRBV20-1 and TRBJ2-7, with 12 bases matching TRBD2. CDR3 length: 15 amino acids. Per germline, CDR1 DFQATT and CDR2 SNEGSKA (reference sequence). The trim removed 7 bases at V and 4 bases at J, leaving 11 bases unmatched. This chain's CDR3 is CSVLLGLAGSYEQYF. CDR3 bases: TGCAGTGTGCTCCTGGGACTAGCGGGCTCTTACGAGCAGTACTTC.

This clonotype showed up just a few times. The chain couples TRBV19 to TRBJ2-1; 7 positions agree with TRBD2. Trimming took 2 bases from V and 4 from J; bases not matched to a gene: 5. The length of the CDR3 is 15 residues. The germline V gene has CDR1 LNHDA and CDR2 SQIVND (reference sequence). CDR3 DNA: TGTGCCAGTAGTATACAGGGCGGGAGATACAATGAGCAGTTCTTC. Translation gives CASSIQGGRYNEQFF. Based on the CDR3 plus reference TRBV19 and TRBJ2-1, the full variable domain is DGGITQSPKYLFRKEGQNVTLSCEQNLNHDAMYWYRQDPGQGLRLIYYSQIVNDFQKGDIAEGYSVSREKKESFPLTVTSAQKNPTAFYLCASSIQGGRYNEQFFGPGTRLTVL.

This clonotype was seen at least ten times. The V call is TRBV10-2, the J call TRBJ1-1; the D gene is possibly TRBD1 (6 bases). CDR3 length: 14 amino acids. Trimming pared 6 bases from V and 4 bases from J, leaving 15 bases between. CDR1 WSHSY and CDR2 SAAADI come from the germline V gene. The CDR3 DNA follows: TGCGCCAGCAGAACTAGGGGGTCGAGCACTGAAGCTTTCTTT. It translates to CASRTRGSSTEAFF.

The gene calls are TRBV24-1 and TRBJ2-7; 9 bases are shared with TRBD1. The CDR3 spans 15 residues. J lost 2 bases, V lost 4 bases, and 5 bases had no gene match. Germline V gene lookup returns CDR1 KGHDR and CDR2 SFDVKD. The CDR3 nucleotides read TGTGCCACCAGTGACCCCACAGGGGGCCCCTACGAGCAGTACTTC. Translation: CATSDPTGGPYEQYF.

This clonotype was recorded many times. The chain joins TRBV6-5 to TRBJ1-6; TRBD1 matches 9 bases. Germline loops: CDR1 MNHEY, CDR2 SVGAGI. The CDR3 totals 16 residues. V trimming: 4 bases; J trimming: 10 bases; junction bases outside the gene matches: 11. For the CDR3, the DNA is TGTGCCAGCAGTTCCACTGGGACAGGGCTTGGGTCACCCCTCCACTTT. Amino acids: CASSSTGTGLGSPLHF.

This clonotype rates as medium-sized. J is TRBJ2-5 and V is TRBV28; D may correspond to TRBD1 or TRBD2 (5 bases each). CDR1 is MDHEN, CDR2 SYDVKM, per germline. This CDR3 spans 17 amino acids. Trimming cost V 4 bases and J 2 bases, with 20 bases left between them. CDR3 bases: TGTGCCAGCAGTTCCCTCCGGGGCCGCGGCGGGCAAGAGACCCAGTACTTC. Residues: CASSSLRGRGGQETQYF.

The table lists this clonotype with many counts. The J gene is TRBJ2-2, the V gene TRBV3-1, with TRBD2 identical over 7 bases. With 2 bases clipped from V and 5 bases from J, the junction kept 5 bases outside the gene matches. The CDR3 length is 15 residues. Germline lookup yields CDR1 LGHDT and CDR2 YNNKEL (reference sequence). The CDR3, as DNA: TGTGCCAGCAGCCAACCCCTGGGAGGGACCGGGGAGCTGTTTTTT. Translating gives CASSQPLGGTGELFF.